This T cell receptor (beta chain) is drawn from a study of OX40 agonist ivuxolimab in advanced cancers. Study conclusions and caveats: Partial responders dosed at 0.1-3.0 mg/kg displayed clonal expansion ranking among the lowest.

This clone was observed a single time. Its antigen is undetermined. Germline V gives CDR1 MNHEY, CDR2 SVGAGI. V lost 5 bases to trimming and J lost 3 bases; unmatched junction nucleotides: 5. The CDR3 spans 14 residues. Some clones are missing from TCRdb's copy, which holds only in-frame ones; the method was immunoSEQ multiplex PCR. The sample has about 70,000 clones, 80% to 90% seen once. This receptor was taken from an adult with an advanced solid tumor such as melanoma, head and neck, liver or kidney cancer. This specimen was CD4+ or CD8+ T cells sorted from blood, taken in a trial of the OX40 agonist ivuxolimab. The gene calls are TRBV6-5 and TRBJ1-1; 8 bases align to TRBD1. The CDR3 DNA reads TGTGCCAGCAGTAGGACAGGGCAGTACACTGAAGCTTTCTTT. Translation: CASSRTGQYTEAFF.